These 26 T cell receptor beta chains originate from one sample sequenced in a study of blood T cell repertoires in COVID-19. Libraries were prepared by immunoSEQ multiplex PCR; TCRdb keeps only in-frame clonotypes and omits some of them. The table has over 85,000 clones, 65% to 90% seen once; the top ten hold approximately 16%. The sample comprised peripheral blood. The receptors were sampled from a woman in her sixties or seventies with acute or convalescent COVID-19.

The V call is TRBV12-5, the J call TRBJ1-2; 9 bases are shared with TRBD1. The CDR3 covers 16 residues. Germline trimming cut 3 bases from V and 4 bases from J; bases unmatched to any gene: 9. Germline CDR1 LGHNT, CDR2 FRNRAP. CDR3 DNA sequence: TGTGCTAGTGGTTTTGGTAACAGGGGGCAAGGCTATGGCTACACCTTC. It encodes CASGFGNRGQGYGYTF.

The rearrangement joins TRBV27 to TRBJ2-6, with 7 nucleotides matching TRBD2. V dropped 3 bases and J dropped 0; count of bases not matched to a gene: 2. Looked up from germline, CDR1 is MNHEY and CDR2 is SMNVEV (reference sequence). This CDR3 region has 16 residues. The CDR3 is CASSLGRVSGANVLTF. The CDR3 DNA follows: TGTGCCAGCAGTTTGGGGAGGGTCTCTGGGGCCAACGTCCTGACTTTC.

This clone was counted between two and nine times. The rearrangement links TRBV7-9 to TRBJ1-6; D gene uncertain. This CDR3 is built from 12 residues. The ends were cut back, 2 bases at V and 10 bases at J, with 6 bases in the middle. Germline CDR1 and CDR2: SEHNR and FQNEAQ (reference sequence). CDR3 bases: TGTGCCAGCAGCTTACGAGGCTCACCCCTCCACTTT. Protein sequence: CASSLRGSPLHF.

The sample holds many counts of this clone. The chain joins TRBV11-3 to TRBJ1-3; D call uncertain. CDR1 is SGHNT, CDR2 YENEEA, per germline. This CDR3 contains 15 residues. Trimming took 0 bases from V and 0 from J, leaving 6 bases between them. CDR3 coding DNA: TGTGCCAGCAGCTTAGAACATGGCTCTGGAAACACCATATATTTT. The encoded protein is CASSLEHGSGNTIYF. Combining the CDR3 with reference TRBV11-3 and TRBJ1-3 gives the whole variable domain EAGVVQSPRYKIIEKKQPVAFWCNPISGHNTLYWYLQNLGQGPELLIRYENEEAVDDSQLPKDRFSAERLKGVDSTLKIQPAELGDSAVYLCASSLEHGSGNTIYFGEGSWLTVV.

The chain employs TRBV6-1 and TRBJ1-4; D perhaps matches TRBD1 (5 bases). This CDR3 is built from 16 residues. V shed 4 bases and J shed 1 base, with 13 bases lying between them. Germline CDR1 reads MNHNS; CDR2 reads SASEGT. CDR3 in DNA: TGTGCCAGCAGTGTGGGTCGGGGGGGAACTAATGAAAAACTGTTTTTT. This gives the protein CASSVGRGGTNEKLFF.

This chain uses TRBV11-3 with TRBJ2-4, with 7 bases fitting TRBD2. The CDR3 consists of 15 residues. J was trimmed by 6 bases and V by 1 base; bases with no gene match: 6. Per germline, CDR1 SGHNT and CDR2 YENEEA. The CDR3 is CASSLGAGELNIQYF. The CDR3, as DNA: TGTGCCAGCAGCTTAGGGGCGGGGGAGCTAAACATTCAGTACTTC.

The chain combines TRBV10-3 with TRBJ1-2; unclear D gene. Trimming removed 0 bases from V and 6 bases from J, with 5 bases in between. Germline CDR1 and CDR2: ENHRY and SYGVKD. CDR3 length: 12 amino acids. For the CDR3, the DNA is TGTGCCATCAGTGAGTCGGCAGATGGCTACACCTTC. Its translation: CAISESADGYTF.

The chain is built from TRBV27 and TRBJ1-2, with D maybe TRBD1 (6 bases). The CDR3 totals 13 residues. V lost 5 bases and J 3 bases, leaving 10 bases between the germline ends. Germline values: CDR1 MNHEY, CDR2 SMNVEV (reference sequence). CDR3 nucleotide sequence: TGTGCCAGCAGTCAGGACAGCTACTATGGCTACACCTTC. Translating it yields CASSQDSYYGYTF.

The chain combines TRBV21-1 with TRBJ1-4; TRBD1 reflects the table's D call only, with no check against the DNA. TRBV21-1 is termed a pseudogene. CDR3 length: 16 residues. CDR3 in amino acids: CASSKALGTGPEKLFF. In DNA, the CDR3 is TGTGCCAGCAGCAAAGCGCTCGGGACAGGGCCTGAAAAACTGTTTTTT.

The rearrangement uses TRBV6-5 and TRBJ1-5; no reliable D call. The CDR3 consists of 16 residues. Per the germline V gene, CDR1 is MNHEY and CDR2 is SVGAGI. Between the trimmed V and J ends, which lost 0 bases and 3 bases, there was a span of 12 bases. The CDR3 DNA follows: TGTGCCAGCAGTTACTCTTCGCGGCTTCTCAATCAGCCCCAGCATTTT. It translates to CASSYSSRLLNQPQHF.

The CDR3 DNA sequence: TGTGCCAGCAGTGACGGCGGGGGGCCGTATCAGCCCCAGCATTTT. Protein: CASSDGGGPYQPQHF. This chain connects TRBV6-1 to TRBJ1-5; maybe TRBD1 (6 bases). The CDR3 is 15 residues long. In germline, CDR1 is MNHNS, CDR2 SASEGT. V lost 3 bases to trimming and J lost 5 bases, with 14 bases between them.

V and J are TRBV30 and TRBJ1-2; TRBD1 aligns across 9 bases. Trimming removed 2 bases from V and 8 bases from J; junction bases left unmatched: 12. The CDR3 length is 15 residues. Germline CDR1 is GTSNPN and CDR2 is SVGIG (reference sequence). In DNA, the CDR3 is TGTGCCTGGAGTATATTCCGGGACAGGGAGTGGGGCTACACCTTC. This gives the protein CAWSIFRDREWGYTF.

This clone was seen once. The chain recombines TRBV5-1 with TRBJ1-1, with 10 bases matching TRBD1. The CDR3 is 14 amino acids. The germline gives CDR1 SGHRS, CDR2 YFSETQ. The junction had 10 bases not matched to a gene; V was cut back by 3 bases and J by 11 bases. CDR3 residues: CASSSRQGARSAFF. In nucleotides, the CDR3 is TGCGCCAGCAGCTCACGACAGGGGGCGCGTTCCGCTTTCTTT.

The rearrangement links TRBV11-3 to TRBJ2-3, with D hard to call. This CDR3 region has 15 residues. Germline assignment: CDR1 SGHNT and CDR2 YENEEA. V gave up 1 base and J gave up 0 bases, with 8 bases separating them. The CDR3: CASSLGFTSTDTQYF. The CDR3, as DNA: TGTGCCAGCAGCTTAGGGTTCACTAGCACAGATACGCAGTATTTT.

The V call is TRBV7-9, the J call TRBJ1-5; no clear D gene. Germline-derived CDR1 and CDR2 are SEHNR and FQNEAQ (reference sequence). The CDR3 is 13 amino acids. The V gene lost 3 bases and the J gene lost 5 bases, with 8 bases spanning the gap. The CDR3 nucleotides read TGTGCCAGCAGCTTGGGCGGGGATCAGCCCCAGCATTTT. Its translation: CASSLGGDQPQHF.

The chain links TRBV2 to TRBJ2-7, with 8 positions matching TRBD2. The V gene's germline CDR1 is SNHLY and CDR2 FYNNEI. V shed 2 bases and J 0 bases; nucleotides not matched to a gene: 6. The CDR3 totals 16 residues. CDR3 in amino acids: CASSENPLADSYEQYF. The DNA for the CDR3 is TGTGCCAGCAGTGAAAATCCACTAGCGGACTCCTACGAGCAGTACTTC.

The CDR3 DNA is TGTGCCAGCAGCCACGCCCTAACGAAGGCTTTCTTT. Protein product: CASSHALTKAFF. The rearrangement links TRBV11-2 to TRBJ1-1, with D unclear. CDR3 size: 12 residues. CDR1 is SGHAT, CDR2 FQNNGV, per germline. The V and J ends lost 5 bases and 11 bases respectively, with 15 bases between them.

The J gene is TRBJ1-6, the V gene TRBV5-6; D perhaps matches TRBD1 (6 bases). The length of the CDR3 is 16 residues. Germline V CDR1 and CDR2: SGHDT, YYEEEE. Between the trimmed V and J ends, which lost 4 bases and 6 bases, there was a span of 17 bases. CDR3 DNA sequence: TGTGCCAGCAGCCTCGGCCGGGGGGCGAGTAATTCACCCCTCCACTTT. Amino acids: CASSLGRGASNSPLHF. The full variable domain, with the rest looked up from reference TRBV5-6 and TRBJ1-6, is DAGVTQSPTHLIKTRGQQVTLRCSPKSGHDTVSWYQQALGQGPQFIFQYYEEEERQRGNFPDRFSGHQFPNYSSELNVNALLLGDSALYLCASSLGRGASNSPLHFGNGTRLTVT.

The chain couples TRBV3-1 (or the pseudogene TRBV3-2) to TRBJ1-1, with a weak D call TRBD1 (5 bases). V lost 1 base and J lost 9, with 12 bases in between. CDR3 size: 13 residues. In germline, CDR1 is LGHDT, CDR2 YNNKEL (reference sequence). CDR3 DNA: TGTGCCAGCAGCCAAGCAGGGCCAGTCCAAGCTTTCTTT. Translating gives CASSQAGPVQAFF.

The gene calls are TRBV30 and TRBJ1-5, with D perhaps matching TRBD1 (5 bases). Trimming took off 0 bases at V and 7 bases at J, with 7 bases between the two ends. CDR1 is GTSNPN, CDR2 SVGIG, per germline (reference sequence). This CDR3 is built from 12 residues. CDR3 residues: CAWSVRGQPQHF. CDR3 nucleotides: TGTGCCTGGAGTGTTAGGGGCCAGCCCCAGCATTTT.

This chain uses TRBV12-3 or TRBV12-4 with TRBJ2-2; D is undetermined. Trimming shortened V by 2 bases and J by 6 bases, and 7 bases separated the two germline ends. The CDR3 has 13 residues. The CDR3 DNA sequence: TGTGCCAGCAGTTTACATCCATCCGGGGAGCTGTTTTTT. Translated, it gives CASSLHPSGELFF.

This clone appeared a few times. The gene calls are TRBV24-1 and TRBJ2-1; TRBD2 matches 8 bases. Germline-derived CDR1 and CDR2 are KGHDR and SFDVKD. Germline trimming cut 4 bases from V and 8 bases from J; bases unmatched to any gene: 21. The CDR3 is made up of 19 amino acids. The DNA of the CDR3 is TGTGCCACCAGTGACCAGACCCCTTTCGGGGGGGCACCTATTGATGAGCAGTTCTTC. Translation: CATSDQTPFGGAPIDEQFF.

The genes are TRBV18 and TRBJ1-2; TRBD1 matches at 8 bases. This CDR3 is 13 amino acids long. With 4 bases clipped from V and 8 bases from J, the junction kept 6 bases outside the gene matches. Germline CDR1 KGHSH, CDR2 LQKENI. DNA for the CDR3: TGTGCCAGCTCACTTGGACAGGGAAGAGGCTACACCTTC. Protein sequence: CASSLGQGRGYTF. The full variable domain, in which reference TRBV18 and TRBJ1-2 provide the parts outside the CDR3, is NAGVMQNPRHLVRRRGQEARLRCSPMKGHSHVYWYRQLPEEGLKFMVYLQKENIIDESGMPKERFSAEFPKEGPSILRIQQVVRGDSAAYFCASSLGQGRGYTFGSGTRLTVV.

The chain has TRBV4-3 and TRBJ1-2; D is possibly TRBD1 (5 bases). Looked up from germline, CDR1 is LGHNA and CDR2 is YSLEER. Trimming cost V 4 bases and J 4 bases, with 16 bases left between them. The CDR3 has 15 residues. The CDR3 coding sequence is TGCGCCAGCAGCCTGGGGTCGACAGATTCCTATGGCTACACCTTC. Protein product: CASSLGSTDSYGYTF.

This clone was observed once. The rearrangement joins TRBV9 to TRBJ1-4, with D possibly matching TRBD1 (5 bases). CDR1 is SGDLS, CDR2 YYNGEE, per germline. V was pared by 5 bases and J by 2 bases, with 10 bases between. This CDR3 is built from 14 residues. The CDR3 is CASSGGETNEKLFF. The CDR3 DNA follows: TGTGCCAGCAGTGGGGGGGAGACTAATGAAAAACTGTTTTTT.

The chain uses TRBV6-5 and TRBJ1-2; D unclear. There are 13 residues in the CDR3. Trimming removed 6 bases at V and 4 bases at J, with 12 bases between. The germline V gene has CDR1 MNHEY and CDR2 SVGAGI. For the CDR3, the DNA is TGTGCCAGCAGCTTCACGGAGGGCTATGGCTACACCTTC. This gives the protein CASSFTEGYGYTF.